Following are 13 T cell receptor beta chains from one sample sequenced in a study of human T cells and chemical hapten exposure. Documented time point: patch test 1, 2 weeks after DPC sensitization. Treatment indicated: therapeutic diphenylcyclopropenone sensitization with weekly scalp DPC. TCRdb fed the RACE reads into MiXCR, producing one record per CDR3 protein. Of about 360,000 distinct CDR3 sequences listed, more than 4.5% are singletons. Material: whole blood, obtained in connection with sensitization to the hapten diphenylcyclopropenone (DPC). All receptors derive from a woman in her forties or fifties with alopecia areata. Some clones in this sample may be carry-over from other donors' samples.

This clonotype was seen more than once but under ten times. The V and J genes are TRBV28 and TRBJ1-1, with 11 bases fitting TRBD1. From germline, CDR1 is MDHEN and CDR2 SYDVKM. The CDR3 extends over 13 amino acids. CDR3 amino acids: CAVGTGGNTEAFF. The CDR3 nucleotides are TGTGCTGTGGGGACAGGGGGTAACACTGAAGCTTTCTTT.

The V gene is TRBV5-1, the J gene TRBJ2-5; possibly TRBD1 or TRBD2 for D (5 bases each). This CDR3 has 17 residues. V was clipped by 1 base and J by 5 bases, with 21 bases between them. CDR1 is SGHRS, CDR2 YFSETQ, per germline. CDR3 region: CASSLMRGVSDKETQYF. The CDR3 DNA reads as TGCGCCAGCAGCTTGATGAGGGGAGTTTCGGATAAGGAGACCCAGTACTTC.

There are many counts of this clonotype. J is TRBJ2-2 and V is TRBV5-1; D is perhaps TRBD2 (6 bases). Germline CDR1 SGHRS, CDR2 YFSETQ. This CDR3 contains 14 residues. Deletions cut 7 bases from V and 2 bases from J, with 12 bases between. CDR3: CASAAGGNTGELFF. DNA of the CDR3: TGCGCCAGCGCGGCCGGGGGAAACACCGGGGAGCTGTTTTTT.

The gene calls are TRBV12-3 or TRBV12-4 and TRBJ1-5, with D possibly matching TRBD1 (5 bases). V was cut by 4 bases and J by 3 bases, with 13 bases left in between. The CDR3 contains 15 residues. This CDR3 is CASSSLDSFNQPQHF. Here the CDR3 DNA reads TGTGCCAGCAGTTCCCTAGACAGTTTCAATCAGCCCCAGCATTTT.

This clonotype was recorded many times. The chain couples TRBV5-1 to TRBJ2-5, with D perhaps matching TRBD1 or TRBD2 (5 bases each). The germline V and J ends were trimmed by 7 bases and 2 bases, with 15 bases remaining between them. The CDR3 spans 14 residues. Germline CDR1 is SGHRS and CDR2 is YFSETQ. The CDR3 is CASCSGTAQETQYF. As DNA, the CDR3 is TGCGCCAGCTGTTCCGGGACGGCACAAGAGACCCAGTACTTC.

This clonotype showed up just a few times. The chain uses TRBV9 and TRBJ2-7, with 9 nucleotides matching TRBD2. The J segment lost 3 bases and the V segment lost 0 bases, leaving 10 bases of the junction unmatched. This CDR3 region has 17 residues. Germline CDR1 is SGDLS and CDR2 is YYNGEE. The CDR3 bases are TGTGCCAGCAGCGTAGGGTCCGGCGGGGGGGCAATCTACGAGCAGTACTTC. This gives the protein CASSVGSGGGAIYEQYF.

The rearrangement uses TRBV15 and TRBJ2-5; D is perhaps TRBD1 (6 bases). Germline CDR1 and CDR2: LNHNV and YYDKDF (reference sequence). Trimming pared 2 bases from V and 3 bases from J, leaving 13 bases between. The CDR3 consists of 15 residues. The CDR3 DNA reads TGTGCCACCAGCAGATCCCGACAGGTCGAAGAGACCCAGTACTTC. It translates to CATSRSRQVEETQYF.

The V gene is TRBV7-3, the J gene TRBJ2-1; 12 bases match TRBD1. J was trimmed by 7 bases and V by 4 bases; bases with no gene match: 5. Germline V gene lookup returns CDR1 SGHTA and CDR2 FQGTGA. The CDR3 runs to 15 residues. The CDR3 is CASSSGTGGKNEQFF. The CDR3 coding sequence is TGTGCCAGCAGCTCCGGGACAGGGGGCAAGAATGAGCAGTTCTTC.

CDR3 in amino acids: CASSVVGARSDTQYF. CDR3 bases: TGTGCCAGCAGCGTAGTGGGGGCGCGTTCGGATACGCAGTATTTT. The chain uses TRBV9 and TRBJ2-3, with D perhaps matching TRBD1 (6 bases). CDR3 size: 15 residues. The germline V gene has CDR1 SGDLS and CDR2 YYNGEE. The ends were cut back, 0 bases at V and 6 bases at J, with 14 bases in the middle.

This clonotype came up a few times. The chain links TRBV6-5 to TRBJ2-1, with 7 positions matching TRBD1. The CDR3 extends over 13 amino acids. In germline, CDR1 is MNHEY, CDR2 SVGAGI. With V trimmed by 10 bases and J by 2 bases, 5 bases remained unmatched. The CDR3, as DNA: TGTGCCACGCACAGGGGAACCTACAATGAGCAGTTCTTC. Translated: CATHRGTYNEQFF.

This clonotype has a count of ten or more. The V call is TRBV7-8, the J call TRBJ2-5, with TRBD1 as a possible D gene (6 bases). The CDR3 is made up of 18 amino acids. V was cut by 4 bases and J by 2 bases, with 23 bases left in between. Looked up from germline, CDR1 is SGHVS and CDR2 is FQNEAQ. CDR3 DNA: TGTGCCAGCAGCTCCCCCCCGGGACACTCGTACTTTCAAGAGACCCAGTACTTC. Encoded protein: CASSSPPGHSYFQETQYF. The entire variable domain, with the rest obtained from reference TRBV7-8 and TRBJ2-5, is as follows: GAGVSQSPRYKVAKRGQDVALRCDPISGHVSLFWYQQALGQGPEFLTYFQNEAQLDKSGLPSDRFFAERPEGSVSTLKIQRTQQEDSAVYLCASSSPPGHSYFQETQYFGPGTRLLVL.

This clonotype showed up just a few times. This chain connects TRBV18 to TRBJ2-1, with 9 bases matching TRBD2. Germline V CDR1 and CDR2: KGHSH, LQKENI. J was trimmed by 5 bases and V by 0 bases; bases with no gene match: 14. This CDR3 contains 19 residues. DNA for the CDR3: TGTGCCAGCTCACCACCGAACCGCGGGGGGGCCCTCGGAGACAATGAGCAGTTCTTC. Translated, it gives CASSPPNRGGALGDNEQFF.

This clonotype was recorded at least ten times. The genes are TRBV5-6 and TRBJ1-1; the D is unclear. CDR1 and CDR2 from the germline V gene are SGHDT and YYEEEE. V lost 4 bases and J lost 1, with 5 bases in between. This CDR3 spans 12 amino acids. CDR3 bases: TGTGCCAGCAGCCCGGGGAACACTGAAGCTTTCTTT. This codes for CASSPGNTEAFF. Full variable domain (missing parts from reference TRBV5-6 and TRBJ1-1): DAGVTQSPTHLIKTRGQQVTLRCSPKSGHDTVSWYQQALGQGPQFIFQYYEEEERQRGNFPDRFSGHQFPNYSSELNVNALLLGDSALYLCASSPGNTEAFFGQGTRLTVV.